What follows describes a single TCR beta chain. The antigen it binds to is not known. No much larger clonotype is one base removed from it; base qualities were not supplied. The data stem from a study of vaccination and CD4 T cells after COVID-19 (dated by TCRdb to the early 2020s). Regarding the complete study: SARS-CoV-2 positivity had been established in the convalescent patients by nasal swab PCR, and mild disease was recorded in eight to ten of these patients and severe disease in one. Post-vaccine blood samples were collected a median of 72 days after the second vaccine dose, ranging from roughly 12 to 250 days. Two doses of either the Pfizer-BioNTech BNT162b2 vaccine (n=8) or the Moderna mRNA-1273 vaccine (n=2) were administered to participants. Control cultures received a CEFX viral epitope pool as the positive control, an HIV-1 Nef peptide pool as the negative control, or no peptide. The convalescent cohort comprised six males and four females, including two Hispanic individuals, seven Caucasians, two Asians and one multiracial person. In roughly eleven COVID-19 convalescent patients and several infection-naive healthy vaccine recipients, the spike-specific CD4+ TCR repertoire before mRNA vaccination was compared with the repertoire after mRNA vaccination. Overlapping spike peptide pools from SARS-CoV-2 and from the common cold coronaviruses HCoV-NL63, HCoV-OC43 and HCoV-229E were used as culture stimuli. Post-COVID blood samples were collected from convalescent patients a median of roughly 100 days after diagnosis, with a range of about 35 to 180 days. Overall study results and their limits: In convalescent patients, a median around 90% of post-vaccine SARS-CoV-2-reactive clones were detected only after vaccination, suggesting vaccine-specific priming. Although the median number of SARS-CoV-2-reactive clonotypes went up from 21 after infection to 35 to 40 after vaccination, the increase was not significant. Nearly all vaccine-specific clones in convalescent patients (304 of 307) were mono-reactive for SARS-CoV-2 spike rather than cross-reactive with common cold coronaviruses. Relatively few convalescent patients were included in the study, and early timepoints after natural infection were not analyzed.

According to the study, the label for this sample's treatment or condition signals: roughly 10-day PBMC culture with coronavirus spike peptide pools or control peptides (ViraFEST assay). To expand antigen-specific T cells with peptide pools and then pick out the expanded clonotypes through TCR sequencing, the study relied on the ViraFEST assay. Positive SARS-CoV-2 PCR tests in the convalescent patients dated from March to December 2020, before Alpha, Beta and Delta variants emerged in the United States. Each well held two million PBMCs cultured with around 10 ug/ml peptide pools in IMDM containing around 5% human AB serum and 9 to 10 IU/ml IL-2. On days 3 and 7, half of the culture medium was replaced with fresh IL-2-containing medium. Once the cells had been in culture for around nine days, the EasySep CD4+ T cell isolation kit was used to isolate CD4+ T cells by negative selection. Ficoll-Paque Plus gradient centrifugation was used to isolate PBMCs from whole blood, and the isolated PBMCs were then either used fresh or cryopreserved at -140C. Triplicate wells were generally used for each culture condition.

Receptors were amplified or captured by PCR. TCR sequencing of DNA from cultured CD4+ T cells used the Oncomine TCR Beta short-read assay at the Johns Hopkins FTIC core. Genomic DNA was extracted from the cultured CD4+ T cells with the QIAamp micro DNA kit. The Oncomine TCR Beta libraries from cultured CD4+ T cells were pooled using unique dual indexes and then sequenced on an Illumina iSeq 100. The original methods were these. Non-productive sequences were removed, and CDR3s that did not start with C, did not end with F or W, or were shorter than 7 amino acids were discarded. Antigen-specific clonotypes were identified using the MANAFEST web application through comparison of peptide-stimulated wells with reference and other culture wells. Positive clones required FDR below 0.05, an odds ratio above 5, and productive frequency above 0.1% in at least two of three replicate wells. Clonotypes that were significantly expanded in both SARS-CoV-2 spike wells and at least one common cold coronavirus spike condition were defined as cross-reactive. CDR3 homology was assessed with Levenshtein distances (stringdist) and unrooted phylogenetic trees (ape) in R version 3.6.1. In TCRdb, the public reads were trimmed at Q25 with fastp and aligned with MiXCR, with productive beta chains retained. Merged by CDR3 protein, the rows form single entries marked with the most common genes and DNA. The V and J calls and clone size are TCRdb's, not the authors'. In all, the sample holds around 4,000 distinct CDR3 sequences, and roughly 19% of those were seen once. Together, the top ten hold about 15% of the sample.

V and J lose 0 bases and 8 bases, and a span of 8 bases separates them. The CDR3 contains 12 residues, cysteine and phenylalanine counted. Only the CDR3 region is kept as DNA, spanning 36 bases read in frame from base 1. The germline V gene (reference sequence) specifies GTSNPN as CDR1 and SVGIG as CDR2. The sequencing input was CD4+ T cells from blood, cultured in vitro. The chain uses TRBV30 and TRBJ2-1, with the D gene too uncertain to name. The clonotype was recovered from a human donor who had recovered from COVID-19. The CDR3 loop reads CAWSVQMDEQFF. Here is the DNA: TGTGCCTGGAGTGTACAAATGGATGAGCAGTTCTTC.